This section outlines one TCR beta chain sequence together with its context. The antigen is undetermined. This record belongs to a study of radiotherapy plus CTLA-4 blockade in lung cancer. Looking at the study overall: Objective responses arose in approximately 17% of patients, and about 32% experienced disease control. Regarding the study as a whole: Alongside interferon-beta, early blood T cell clone dynamics were reportedly the best predictor of response. Expansion in blood of tumor-derived TCR clones was seen after radiotherapy plus ipilimumab.

Some clones are missing from TCRdb's copy, which holds only in-frame ones; the method was immunoSEQ multiplex PCR. The table records tens of thousands of clones, about 80% of them present only once. Germline values: CDR1 MNHEY, CDR2 SMNVEV (reference sequence). CDR3 size: 14 residues. Trimming left V 2 bases short and J 2 bases short, with 10 bases between. Focal radiation with ipilimumab CTLA-4 blockade was given to patients with chemo-refractory metastatic non-small-cell lung cancer. This receptor was identified in a human donor with non-small cell lung cancer who had stable disease on radiotherapy plus ipilimumab. This chain links TRBV27 with TRBJ2-7; D call uncertain. Sample: peripheral blood, taken from a patient treated with radiotherapy plus ipilimumab. CDR3 nucleotide sequence: TGTGCCAGCAGTTTAGCGCTAACTCCCTACGAGCAGTACTTC. This encodes CASSLALTPYEQYF.